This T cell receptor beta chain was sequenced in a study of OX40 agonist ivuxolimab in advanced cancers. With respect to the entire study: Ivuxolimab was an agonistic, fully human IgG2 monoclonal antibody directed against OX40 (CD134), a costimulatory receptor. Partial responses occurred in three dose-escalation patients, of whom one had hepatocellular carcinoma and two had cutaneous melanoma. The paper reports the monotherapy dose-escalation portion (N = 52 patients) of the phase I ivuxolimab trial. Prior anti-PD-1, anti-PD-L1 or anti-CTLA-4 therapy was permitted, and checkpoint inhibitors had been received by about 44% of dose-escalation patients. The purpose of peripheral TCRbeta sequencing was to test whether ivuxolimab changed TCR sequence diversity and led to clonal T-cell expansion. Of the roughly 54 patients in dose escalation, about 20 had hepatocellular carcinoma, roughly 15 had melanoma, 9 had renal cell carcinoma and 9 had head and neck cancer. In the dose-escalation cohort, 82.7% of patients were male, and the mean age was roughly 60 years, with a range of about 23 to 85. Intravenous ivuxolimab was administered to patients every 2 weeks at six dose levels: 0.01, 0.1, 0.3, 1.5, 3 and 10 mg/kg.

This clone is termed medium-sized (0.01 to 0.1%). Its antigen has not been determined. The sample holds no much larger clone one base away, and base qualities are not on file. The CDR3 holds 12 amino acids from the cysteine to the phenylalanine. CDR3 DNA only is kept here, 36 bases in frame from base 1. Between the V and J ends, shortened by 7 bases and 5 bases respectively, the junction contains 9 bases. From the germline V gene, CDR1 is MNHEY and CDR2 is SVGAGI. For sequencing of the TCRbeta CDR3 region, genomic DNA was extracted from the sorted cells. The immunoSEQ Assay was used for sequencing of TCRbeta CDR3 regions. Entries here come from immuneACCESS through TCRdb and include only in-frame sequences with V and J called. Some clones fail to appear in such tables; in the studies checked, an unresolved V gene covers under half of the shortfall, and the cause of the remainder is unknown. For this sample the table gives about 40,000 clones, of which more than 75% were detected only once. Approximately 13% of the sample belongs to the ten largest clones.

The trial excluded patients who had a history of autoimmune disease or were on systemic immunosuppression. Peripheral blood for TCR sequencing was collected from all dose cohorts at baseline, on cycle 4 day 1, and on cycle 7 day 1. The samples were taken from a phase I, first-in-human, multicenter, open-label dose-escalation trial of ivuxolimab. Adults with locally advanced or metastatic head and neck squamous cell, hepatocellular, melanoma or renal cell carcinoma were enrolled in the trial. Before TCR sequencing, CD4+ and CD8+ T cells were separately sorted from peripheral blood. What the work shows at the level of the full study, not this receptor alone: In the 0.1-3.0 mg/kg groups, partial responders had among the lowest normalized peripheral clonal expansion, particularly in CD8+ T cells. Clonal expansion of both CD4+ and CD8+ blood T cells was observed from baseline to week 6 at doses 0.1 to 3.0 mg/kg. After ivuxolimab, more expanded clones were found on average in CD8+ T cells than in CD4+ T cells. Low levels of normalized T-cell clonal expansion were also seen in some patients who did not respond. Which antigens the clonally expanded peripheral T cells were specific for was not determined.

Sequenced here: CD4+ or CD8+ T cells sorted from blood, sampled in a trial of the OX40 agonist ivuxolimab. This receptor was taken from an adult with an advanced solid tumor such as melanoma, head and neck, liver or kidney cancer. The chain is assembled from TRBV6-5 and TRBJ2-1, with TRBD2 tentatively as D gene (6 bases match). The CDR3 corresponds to CASTPGDNEQFF. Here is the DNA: TGTGCCAGCACCCCGGGGGACAATGAGCAGTTCTTC.